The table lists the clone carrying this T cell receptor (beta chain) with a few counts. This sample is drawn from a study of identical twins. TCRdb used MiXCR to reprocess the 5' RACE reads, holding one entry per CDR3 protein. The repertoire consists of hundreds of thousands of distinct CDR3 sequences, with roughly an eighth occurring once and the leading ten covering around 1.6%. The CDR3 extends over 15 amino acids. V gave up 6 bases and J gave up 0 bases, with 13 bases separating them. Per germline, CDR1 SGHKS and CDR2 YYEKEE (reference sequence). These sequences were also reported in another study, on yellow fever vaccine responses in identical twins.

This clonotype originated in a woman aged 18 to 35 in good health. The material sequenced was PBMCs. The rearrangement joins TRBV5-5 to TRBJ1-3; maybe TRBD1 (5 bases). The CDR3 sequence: CASKVEGTSGNTIYF. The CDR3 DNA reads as TGTGCCAGCAAAGTCGAGGGGACCTCTGGAAACACCATATATTTT.